This entry is about one T cell receptor beta chain. Its antigen is not known. The data derive from a study of T cell repertoires in cytomegalovirus infection. About the research overall: Public signatures in TCR beta pointed to CMV infection and matching HLA type.

MiXCR, run by TCRdb on the reads, gives a single entry per CDR3 protein. The sample records roughly 860,000 distinct CDR3 sequences, approximately 30% being singletons. Study-wide findings and caveats: Dominating the ex vivo response were HLA-C-restricted CMV-specific TCR beta clonotypes.

The CDR3 is made up of 14 amino acids. Germline V gene lookup returns CDR1 LNHNV and CDR2 YYDKDF (reference sequence). After removal of 1 base from V and 2 bases from J, the junction contained 0 bases not matched to a gene. The TCR comes from a human donor in good health (CMV status not recorded). Some clones in this sample may be carry-over from other donors' samples. Sequences were derived from cultured CD8+ T cells from PBMCs, sampled from culture after CMV antigen stimulation. V usage is TRBV15 and J usage is TRBJ2-7; 9 bases are a match to TRBD1. CDR3 nucleotide sequence: TGTGCCACCAGCAGAGGGACAGGGGCCTACGAGCAGTACTTC. Amino acid sequence: CATSRGTGAYEQYF. The variable domain in full, completed from reference TRBV15 and TRBJ2-7, reads DAMVIQNPRYQVTQFGKPVTLSCSQTLNHNVMYWYQQKSSQAPKLLFHYYDKDFNNEADTPDNFQSRRPNTSFCFLDIRSPGLGDTAMYLCATSRGTGAYEQYFGPGTRLTVT.